One sample yielded the 27 T cell receptor beta chains listed below, sequenced in a study of control samples from healthy donors and cancer patients. Clones were sequenced by immunoSEQ multiplex PCR, and TCRdb holds only the in-frame ones, with some missing. The data hold under 200,000 clones, with 91% observed a single time. Sequenced material: blood. The source of these receptors is a woman in her 30s in good health.

Here the CDR3 reads CASSTGLAGGPQETQYF. In DNA form, the CDR3 reads TGTGCCAGCAGCACCGGACTAGCGGGGGGGCCCCAAGAGACCCAGTACTTC. This chain links TRBV11-2 with TRBJ2-5; 15 bases align to TRBD2. The junction had 5 bases not matched to a gene; V was cut back by 5 bases and J by 1 base. Germline lookup yields CDR1 SGHAT and CDR2 FQNNGV. The CDR3 loop spans 17 amino acids.

This chain uses TRBV7-3 with TRBJ1-1, with TRBD1 identical over 9 bases. CDR3 length: 13 amino acids. Losses at the gene ends were 4 bases for V and 6 bases for J; bases not matched to a gene: 3. In germline, CDR1 is SGHTA, CDR2 FQGTGA. CDR3 DNA: TGTGCCAGCAGCTACAGGGGGCGGGCTGAAGCTTTCTTT. Translated, it gives CASSYRGRAEAFF.

This chain links TRBV6-5 with TRBJ1-6; D possibly corresponds to TRBD1 (5 bases). CDR1 is MNHEY, CDR2 SVGAGI, per germline. Deletions cut 6 bases from V and 9 bases from J, with 18 bases between. This CDR3 spans 15 amino acids. The DNA of the CDR3 is TGTGCCAGCAGCCGTGGGGGGGAAGGCACTTCACCCCTCCACTTT. Encoded protein: CASSRGGEGTSPLHF.

V is TRBV15 and J is TRBJ1-1; D unclear. Trimming removed 0 bases from V and 1 base from J, with 6 bases in between. The CDR3 sequence is 14 residues long. Germline V gene data show CDR1 as LNHNV and CDR2 as YYDKDF (reference sequence). CDR3 bases: TGTGCCACCAGCAGAGATTTGGCGAACACTGAAGCTTTCTTT. This codes for CATSRDLANTEAFF.

The CDR3 protein is CASSQSRWTGSSYEQYF. The CDR3 coding sequence is TGCGCCAGCAGTCAATCGCGCTGGACAGGGAGCTCCTACGAGCAGTACTTC. The V gene is TRBV23-1, the J gene TRBJ2-7; 8 bases line up with TRBD1. TRBV23-1 is filed as an ORF, its function uncertain. The CDR3 contains 17 residues. V gave up 0 bases and J gave up 0 bases; unmatched junction bases: 7.

The chain employs TRBV6-2 or TRBV6-3 and TRBJ2-4; D might be TRBD1 (6 bases). This CDR3 contains 15 residues. Germline V gives CDR1 MNHEY, CDR2 SVGEGT. Deletions cut 2 bases from V and 8 bases from J, with 16 bases between. CDR3: CASSYPGSGVDIQYF. Here the CDR3 DNA reads TGTGCCAGCAGTTACCCTGGTTCAGGGGTAGACATTCAGTACTTC.

J is TRBJ1-1 and V is TRBV3-1 (or the pseudogene TRBV3-2), with 12 positions matching TRBD1. Germline V gives CDR1 LGHDT, CDR2 YNNKEL (reference sequence). The CDR3 extends over 15 amino acids. V was clipped by 4 bases and J by 6 bases; unmatched bases: 6. The CDR3 protein is CASSPRDRGLAEAFF. As DNA, the CDR3 is TGTGCCAGCAGCCCCCGGGACAGGGGGCTCGCTGAAGCTTTCTTT.

This clone came up once. The V and J genes are TRBV28 and TRBJ2-3, with TRBD2 matching 13 bases. The V segment lost 2 bases and the J segment 4 bases; nucleotides outside the gene matches: 3. The germline V gene has CDR1 MDHEN and CDR2 SYDVKM. This CDR3 is built from 16 residues. CDR3 in amino acids: CASSLLGLAGADTQYF. The CDR3 DNA reads as TGTGCCAGCAGTTTACTAGGACTAGCGGGAGCAGATACGCAGTATTTT.

The chain links TRBV11-3 to TRBJ1-1; possibly TRBD1 for D (5 bases). Per germline, CDR1 SGHNT and CDR2 YENEEA. This CDR3 has 13 amino acids. The V end was cut by 5 bases, the J end by 1 base, with 8 bases between. The CDR3 protein is CASSVTGNTEAFF. For the CDR3, the DNA is TGTGCCAGCAGCGTTACAGGGAACACTGAAGCTTTCTTT.

J is TRBJ2-3 and V is TRBV7-2; D may be TRBD2 (5 bases). The germline gives CDR1 SGHTA, CDR2 FQGNSA. The CDR3 has 14 amino acids. Trimming took off 4 bases at V and 4 bases at J, with 12 bases between the two ends. CDR3 region: CASSSYGIADTQYF. The DNA for the CDR3 is TGTGCCAGCAGCTCCTACGGGATTGCAGATACGCAGTATTTT.

The rearrangement links TRBV18 to TRBJ1-5; 8 positions match TRBD1. V lost 2 bases to trimming and J lost 9 bases; unmatched junction nucleotides: 0. Germline lookup yields CDR1 KGHSH and CDR2 LQKENI. This CDR3 contains 12 residues. CDR3 coding DNA: TGTGCCAGCTCACCAGGACAGGGGCCCCAGCATTTT. It codes for CASSPGQGPQHF.

This rearrangement joins TRBV15 to TRBJ1-1; D is unclear. CDR3 length: 13 amino acids. The V gene lost 1 base and the J gene lost 5 bases, with 8 bases spanning the gap. CDR1 and CDR2 from the germline V gene are LNHNV and YYDKDF (reference sequence). The CDR3 sequence is CATSRVLGTEAFF. CDR3 in DNA: TGTGCCACCAGCAGAGTACTAGGTACTGAAGCTTTCTTT.

The chain recombines TRBV7-3 with TRBJ2-3; 10 nucleotides align to TRBD2. The CDR3 has 14 amino acids. Trimming took 5 bases from V and 4 from J; bases not matched to a gene: 3. Looked up from germline, CDR1 is SGHTA and CDR2 is FQGTGA. The CDR3 sequence: CASSVSGRPDTQYF. CDR3 coding DNA: TGTGCCAGCAGCGTTAGCGGGAGGCCAGATACGCAGTATTTT.

V and J are TRBV3-1 (or the pseudogene TRBV3-2) and TRBJ1-2, with D possibly being TRBD1 (5 bases). The CDR3 is 14 residues long. Germline V gene lookup returns CDR1 LGHDT and CDR2 YNNKEL (reference sequence). The V end lost 3 bases, the J end lost 0 bases, and 8 bases lay between the germline ends. In DNA, the CDR3 is TGTGCCAGCAGCCAGAGACAGCCTAACTATGGCTACACCTTC. Translated, it gives CASSQRQPNYGYTF.

This clone was observed once. The rearrangement joins TRBV6-5 to TRBJ1-5; TRBD1 is a possible D gene (6 bases). Per the germline V gene, CDR1 is MNHEY and CDR2 is SVGAGI. The V end lost 7 bases, the J end lost 0 bases, and 13 bases lay between the germline ends. This CDR3 region has 15 residues. The CDR3 sequence: CASMRSGVSNQPQHF. The CDR3 DNA is TGTGCCAGCATGCGGTCAGGGGTTAGCAATCAGCCCCAGCATTTT.

The chain joins TRBV9 to TRBJ1-3; TRBD1 matches 8 bases. The CDR3 runs 16 residues. Germline V CDR1 and CDR2: SGDLS, YYNGEE. J gave up 0 bases and V 0 bases, and 2 bases lay outside the gene matches. The CDR3 region has the DNA TGTGCCAGCAGCGTAGGGGGACAGGTCTCTGGAAACACCATATATTTT. Its protein is CASSVGGQVSGNTIYF.

The V gene is TRBV29-1, the J gene TRBJ1-5; the D gene is possibly TRBD1 (5 bases). Germline V CDR1 and CDR2: SQVTM, ANQGSEA. This CDR3 comprises 12 residues. V was pared by 5 bases and J by 5 bases, with 10 bases between. CDR3 in DNA: TGCAGCGTTTGGACACCCGATCAGCCCCAGCATTTT. Its protein is CSVWTPDQPQHF.

CDR3 in DNA: TGTGCCAGCAGGACAGGGGTGGGTACTGAAGCTTTCTTT. Protein: CASRTGVGTEAFF. The chain joins TRBV12-3 or TRBV12-4 to TRBJ1-1; 8 nucleotides align to TRBD1. CDR3 length: 13 amino acids. J was trimmed by 5 bases and V by 6 bases; bases with no gene match: 5.

This chain connects TRBV6-6 to TRBJ2-1, with 15 bases aligning to TRBD2. The length of the CDR3 is 17 residues. CDR1 MNHNY and CDR2 SVGAGI come from the germline V gene (reference sequence). Germline trimming cut 5 bases from V and 4 bases from J; bases unmatched to any gene: 6. CDR3 nucleotide sequence: TGTGCCAGCAGTCCCGGACTAGCGGGGGGGAGATACAATGAGCAGTTCTTC. This codes for CASSPGLAGGRYNEQFF.

The V gene is TRBV30, the J gene TRBJ2-6; D is undetermined. V gave up 3 bases and J gave up 1 base, with 4 bases separating them. Germline-derived CDR1 and CDR2 are GTSNPN and SVGIG (reference sequence). This CDR3 is 13 amino acids long. In nucleotides, the CDR3 is TGTGCCTGGAGCTCGTCTGGGGCCAACGTCCTGACTTTC. Translated, it gives CAWSSSGANVLTF.

CDR3 protein: CAWSPGLASYEQYF. The CDR3 DNA is TGTGCCTGGAGTCCGGGACTAGCCTCCTACGAGCAGTACTTC. V gene TRBV30 combines with J gene TRBJ2-7; 9 bases align to TRBD2. J was trimmed by 0 bases and V by 2 bases; bases with no gene match: 2. Germline-derived CDR1 and CDR2 are GTSNPN and SVGIG (reference sequence). This CDR3 comprises 14 residues.

The genes are TRBV7-2 and TRBJ2-4; no definite D call. CDR1 is SGHTA, CDR2 FQGNSA, per germline. Trimming took off 3 bases at V and 1 base at J, with 4 bases between the two ends. This CDR3 is built from 13 residues. This CDR3 is CASSLGAKNIQYF. The DNA of the CDR3 is TGTGCCAGCAGCTTGGGGGCCAAAAACATTCAGTACTTC.

The rearrangement uses TRBV11-3 and TRBJ1-5; D unresolved. CDR1 and CDR2 (germline): SGHNT, YENEEA. Deletions cut 6 bases from V and 4 bases from J, with 19 bases between. CDR3 length: 16 residues. The DNA for the CDR3 is TGTGCCAGCAGGTCCCCTAGGGCAGATAAGAATCAGCCCCAGCATTTT. It encodes CASRSPRADKNQPQHF.

This chain links TRBV28 with TRBJ2-4; D uncertain. V was shortened by 2 bases and J by 0 bases, with 5 bases between the two germline ends. The germline gives CDR1 MDHEN, CDR2 SYDVKM. The CDR3 is made up of 14 amino acids. Here the CDR3 reads CASSLEIAKNIQYF. The DNA of the CDR3 is TGTGCCAGCAGTTTAGAAATAGCCAAAAACATTCAGTACTTC.

This rearrangement joins TRBV6-6 to TRBJ2-7; D is unresolved. Trimming pared 3 bases from V and 0 bases from J, leaving 9 bases between. The germline gives CDR1 MNHNY, CDR2 SVGAGI (reference sequence). The CDR3 spans 14 residues. In DNA, the CDR3 is TGTGCCAGCAGTTATGCGACGGGCTCCTACGAGCAGTACTTC. It yields the protein CASSYATGSYEQYF.

The sample holds one count of this clone. The rearrangement uses TRBV30 and TRBJ1-2; tentatively, D is TRBD1 (6 bases). Trimming shortened V by 1 base and J by 6 bases, and 12 bases separated the two germline ends. This CDR3 has 13 residues. The germline CDR1 and CDR2 sequences are GTSNPN and SVGIG (reference sequence). CDR3 DNA sequence: TGTGCCTGGAGTGAAACAGGGTTAGATGGCTACACCTTC. It specifies CAWSETGLDGYTF.

The chain carries TRBV30 and TRBJ2-1, with a possible D match to TRBD2 (5 bases). The V end lost 0 bases, the J end lost 8 bases, and 8 bases lay between the germline ends. The germline V gene encodes CDR1 GTSNPN and CDR2 SVGIG (reference sequence). The CDR3 totals 12 residues. In DNA form, the CDR3 reads TGTGCCTGGAGTGTACGGGGAGATGAGCAGTTCTTC. This encodes CAWSVRGDEQFF.